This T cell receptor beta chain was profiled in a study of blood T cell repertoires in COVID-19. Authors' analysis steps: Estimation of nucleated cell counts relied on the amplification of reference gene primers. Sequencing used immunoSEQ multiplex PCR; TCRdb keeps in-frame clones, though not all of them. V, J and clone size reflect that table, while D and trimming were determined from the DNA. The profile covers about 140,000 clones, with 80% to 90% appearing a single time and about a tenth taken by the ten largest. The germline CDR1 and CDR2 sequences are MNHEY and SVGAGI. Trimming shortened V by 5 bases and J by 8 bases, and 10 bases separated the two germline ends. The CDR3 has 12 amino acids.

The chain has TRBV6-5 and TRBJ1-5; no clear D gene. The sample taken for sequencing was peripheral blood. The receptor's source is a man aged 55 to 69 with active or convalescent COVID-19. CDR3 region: CASSPDIKPQHF. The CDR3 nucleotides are TGTGCCAGCAGTCCAGACATAAAGCCCCAGCATTTT.